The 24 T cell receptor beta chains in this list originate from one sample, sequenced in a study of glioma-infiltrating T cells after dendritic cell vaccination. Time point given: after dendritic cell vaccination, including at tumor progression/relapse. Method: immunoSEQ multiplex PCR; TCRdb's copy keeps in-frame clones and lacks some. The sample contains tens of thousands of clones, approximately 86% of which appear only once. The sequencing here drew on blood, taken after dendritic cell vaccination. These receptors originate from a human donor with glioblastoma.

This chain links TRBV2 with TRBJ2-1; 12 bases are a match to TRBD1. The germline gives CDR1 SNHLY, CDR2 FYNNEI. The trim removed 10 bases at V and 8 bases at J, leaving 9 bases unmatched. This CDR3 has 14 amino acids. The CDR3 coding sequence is TGTGCCACCTCCGGGGGGACAGGGGGCTATGAGCAGTTCTTC. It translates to CATSGGTGGYEQFF.

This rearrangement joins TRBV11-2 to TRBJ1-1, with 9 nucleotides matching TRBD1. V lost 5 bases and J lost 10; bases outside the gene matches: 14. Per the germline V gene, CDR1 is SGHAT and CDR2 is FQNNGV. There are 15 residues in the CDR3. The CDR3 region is CASSANPGTGLRAFF. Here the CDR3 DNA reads TGTGCCAGCAGCGCAAACCCCGGGACAGGGCTTCGAGCTTTCTTT.

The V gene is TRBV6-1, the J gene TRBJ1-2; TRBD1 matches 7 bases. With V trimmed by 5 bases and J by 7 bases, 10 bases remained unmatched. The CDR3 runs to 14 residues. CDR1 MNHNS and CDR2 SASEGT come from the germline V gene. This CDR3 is CASSSLTGDGGYTF. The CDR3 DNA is TGTGCCAGCAGTTCACTTACAGGGGATGGTGGCTACACCTTC.

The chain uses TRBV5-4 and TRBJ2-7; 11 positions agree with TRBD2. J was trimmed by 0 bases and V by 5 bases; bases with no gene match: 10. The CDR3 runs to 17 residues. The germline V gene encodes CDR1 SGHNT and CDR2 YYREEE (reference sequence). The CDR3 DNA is TGTGCCAGCAGTCTAGCGGGGGGCGCCCTAAGCTCCTACGAGCAGTACTTC. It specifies CASSLAGGALSSYEQYF.

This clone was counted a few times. As DNA, the CDR3 is TGTGCCAGCAGCTCCCGGGACTCAAACACTGAAGCTTTCTTT. Amino acid sequence: CASSSRDSNTEAFF. This sequence joins TRBV5-5 and TRBJ1-1, with D possibly matching TRBD1 (5 bases). V lost 3 bases, J lost 2 bases, and 11 bases lay in between. This CDR3 is built from 14 residues. CDR1 is SGHKS, CDR2 YYEKEE, per germline (reference sequence).

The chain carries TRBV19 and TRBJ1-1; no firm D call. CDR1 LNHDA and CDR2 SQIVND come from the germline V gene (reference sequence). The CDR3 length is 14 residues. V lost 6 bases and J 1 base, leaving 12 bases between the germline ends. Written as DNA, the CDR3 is TGTGCCAGTAGGCCCCTCCGAGAGAACACTGAAGCTTTCTTT. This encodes CASRPLRENTEAFF. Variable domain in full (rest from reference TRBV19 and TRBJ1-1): DGGITQSPKYLFRKEGQNVTLSCEQNLNHDAMYWYRQDPGQGLRLIYYSQIVNDFQKGDIAEGYSVSREKKESFPLTVTSAQKNPTAFYLCASRPLRENTEAFFGQGTRLTVV.

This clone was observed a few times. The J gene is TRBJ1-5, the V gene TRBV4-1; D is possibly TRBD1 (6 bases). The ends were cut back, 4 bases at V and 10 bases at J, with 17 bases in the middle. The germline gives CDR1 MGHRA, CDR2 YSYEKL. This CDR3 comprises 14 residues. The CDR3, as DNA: TGCGCCAGCAGCCCAGGGGCAGGGAGTCCACCCCAGCATTTT. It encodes CASSPGAGSPPQHF.

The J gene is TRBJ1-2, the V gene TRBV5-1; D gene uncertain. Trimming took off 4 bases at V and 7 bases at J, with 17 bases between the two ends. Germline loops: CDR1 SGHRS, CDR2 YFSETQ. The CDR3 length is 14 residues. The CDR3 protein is CASSPGAGEGGYTF. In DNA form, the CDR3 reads TGCGCCAGCAGCCCAGGCGCCGGGGAGGGTGGCTACACCTTC.

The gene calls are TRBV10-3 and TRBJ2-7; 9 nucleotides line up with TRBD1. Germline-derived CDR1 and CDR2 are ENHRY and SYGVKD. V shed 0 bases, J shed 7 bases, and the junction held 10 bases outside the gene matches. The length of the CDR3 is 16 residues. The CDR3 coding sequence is TGTGCCATCAGTGAGTCGGGGATACAGGGGGCGGGTGAGCAGTACTTC. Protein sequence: CAISESGIQGAGEQYF.

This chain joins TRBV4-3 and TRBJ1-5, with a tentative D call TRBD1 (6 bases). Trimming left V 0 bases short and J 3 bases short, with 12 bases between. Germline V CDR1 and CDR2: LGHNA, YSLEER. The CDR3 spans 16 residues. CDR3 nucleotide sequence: TGCGCCAGCAGCCAAGATATGGGGACACCCAATCAGCCCCAGCATTTT. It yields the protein CASSQDMGTPNQPQHF.

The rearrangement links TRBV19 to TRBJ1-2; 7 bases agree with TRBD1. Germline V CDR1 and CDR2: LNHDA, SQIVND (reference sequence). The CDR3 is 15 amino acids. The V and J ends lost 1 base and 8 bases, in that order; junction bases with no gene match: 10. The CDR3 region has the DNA TGTGCCAGTAGTATAGCCTCGGACAGGTATGAAGGCTACACCTTC. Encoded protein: CASSIASDRYEGYTF.

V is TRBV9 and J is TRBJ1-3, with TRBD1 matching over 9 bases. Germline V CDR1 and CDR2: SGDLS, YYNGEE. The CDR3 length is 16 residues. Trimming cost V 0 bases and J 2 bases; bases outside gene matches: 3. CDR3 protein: CASSVGQGETGNTIYF. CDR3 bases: TGTGCCAGCAGCGTAGGACAGGGGGAAACTGGAAACACCATATATTTT. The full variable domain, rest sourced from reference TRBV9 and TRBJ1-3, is DSGVTQTPKHLITATGQRVTLRCSPRSGDLSVYWYQQSLDQGLQFLIQYYNGEERAKGNILERFSAQQFPDLHSELNLSSLELGDSALYFCASSVGQGETGNTIYFGEGSWLTVV.

The CDR3 reads CASSLASAGTQETQYF. In DNA form, the CDR3 reads TGCGCCAGCAGCTTGGCCAGTGCGGGGACCCAAGAGACCCAGTACTTC. The rearrangement joins TRBV5-1 to TRBJ2-5; TRBD2 is a possible D gene (6 bases). Per the germline V gene, CDR1 is SGHRS and CDR2 is YFSETQ. The CDR3 totals 16 residues. Trimming took 0 bases from V and 1 from J, leaving 13 bases between them.

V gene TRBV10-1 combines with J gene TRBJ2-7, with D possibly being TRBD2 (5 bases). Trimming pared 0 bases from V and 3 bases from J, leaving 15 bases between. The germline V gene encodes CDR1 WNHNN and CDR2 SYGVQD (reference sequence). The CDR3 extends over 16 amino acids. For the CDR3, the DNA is TGCGCCAGCAGTGAGTCGAGGGCGCCCGGGGACTACGAGCAGTACTTC. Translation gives CASSESRAPGDYEQYF.

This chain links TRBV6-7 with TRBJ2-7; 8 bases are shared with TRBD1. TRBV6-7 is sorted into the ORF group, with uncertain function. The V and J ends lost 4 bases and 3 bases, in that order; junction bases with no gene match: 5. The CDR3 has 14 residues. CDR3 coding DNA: TGTGCCAGCAGTTGGCCGGGACAGGACTACGAGCAGTACTTC. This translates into CASSWPGQDYEQYF.

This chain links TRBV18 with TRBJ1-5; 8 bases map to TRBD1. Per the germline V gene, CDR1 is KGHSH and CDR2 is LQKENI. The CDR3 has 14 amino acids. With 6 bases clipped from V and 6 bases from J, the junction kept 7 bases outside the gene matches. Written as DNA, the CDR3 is TGTGCCAGCTCCGGCGGACAGGGCTCTCAGCCCCAGCATTTT. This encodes CASSGGQGSQPQHF.

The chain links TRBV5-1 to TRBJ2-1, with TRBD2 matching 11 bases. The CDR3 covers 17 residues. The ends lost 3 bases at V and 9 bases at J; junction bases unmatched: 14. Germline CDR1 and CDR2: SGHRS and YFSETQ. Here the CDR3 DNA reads TGCGCCAGCAGCTGGCTCGCCGGGACTAGCGGTAGCGGTGAGCAGTTCTTC. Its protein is CASSWLAGTSGSGEQFF. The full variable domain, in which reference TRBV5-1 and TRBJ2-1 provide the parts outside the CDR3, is KAGVTQTPRYLIKTRGQQVTLSCSPISGHRSVSWYQQTPGQGLQFLFEYFSETQRNKGNFPGRFSGRQFSNSRSEMNVSTLELGDSALYLCASSWLAGTSGSGEQFFGPGTRLTVL.

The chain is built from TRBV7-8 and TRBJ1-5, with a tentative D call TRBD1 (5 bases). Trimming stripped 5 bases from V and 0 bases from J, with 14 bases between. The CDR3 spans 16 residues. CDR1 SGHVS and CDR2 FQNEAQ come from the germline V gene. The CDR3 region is CASSPGGDFSNQPQHF. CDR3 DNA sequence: TGTGCCAGCAGCCCCGGAGGGGATTTTAGCAATCAGCCCCAGCATTTT.

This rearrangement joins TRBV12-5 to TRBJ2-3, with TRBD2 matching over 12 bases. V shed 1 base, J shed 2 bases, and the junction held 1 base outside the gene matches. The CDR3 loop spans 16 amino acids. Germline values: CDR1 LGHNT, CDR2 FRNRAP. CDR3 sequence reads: CASGLGTSGATDTQYF. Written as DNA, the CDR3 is TGTGCTAGTGGTTTGGGGACTAGCGGGGCCACAGATACGCAGTATTTT.

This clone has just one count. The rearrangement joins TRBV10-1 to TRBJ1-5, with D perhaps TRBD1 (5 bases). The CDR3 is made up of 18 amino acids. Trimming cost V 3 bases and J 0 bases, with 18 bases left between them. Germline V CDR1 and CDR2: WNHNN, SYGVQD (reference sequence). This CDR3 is CASSDRVTEAYSNQPQHF. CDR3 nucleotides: TGCGCCAGCAGTGACAGGGTCACCGAAGCCTATAGCAATCAGCCCCAGCATTTT.

DNA for the CDR3: TGCAGCGTTGGGGACATAGCTAACTATGGCTACACCTTC. Protein sequence: CSVGDIANYGYTF. The V gene is TRBV29-1, the J gene TRBJ1-2, with D perhaps TRBD1 (6 bases). The germline V and J ends were trimmed by 4 bases and 0 bases, with 9 bases remaining between them. This CDR3 is 13 amino acids long. Germline V gives CDR1 SQVTM, CDR2 ANQGSEA.

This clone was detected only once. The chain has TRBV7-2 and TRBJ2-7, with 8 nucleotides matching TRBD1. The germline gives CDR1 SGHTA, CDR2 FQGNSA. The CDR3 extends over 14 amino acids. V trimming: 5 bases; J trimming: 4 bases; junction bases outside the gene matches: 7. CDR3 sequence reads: CASSPIDRGYEQYF. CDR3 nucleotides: TGTGCCAGCAGCCCAATCGACAGGGGTTACGAGCAGTACTTC.

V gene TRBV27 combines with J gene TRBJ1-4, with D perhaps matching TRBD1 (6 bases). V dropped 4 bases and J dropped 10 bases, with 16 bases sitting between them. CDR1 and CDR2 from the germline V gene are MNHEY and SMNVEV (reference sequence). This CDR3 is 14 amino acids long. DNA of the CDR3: TGTGCCAGCAGTTCAGCGGGGGCCGGAGGAAAACTGTTTTTT. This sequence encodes CASSSAGAGGKLFF. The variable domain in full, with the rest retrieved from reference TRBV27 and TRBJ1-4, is EAQVTQNPRYLITVTGKKLTVTCSQNMNHEYMSWYRQDPGLGLRQIYYSMNVEVTDKGDVPEGYKVSRKEKRNFPLILESPSPNQTSLYFCASSSAGAGGKLFFGSGTQLSVL.

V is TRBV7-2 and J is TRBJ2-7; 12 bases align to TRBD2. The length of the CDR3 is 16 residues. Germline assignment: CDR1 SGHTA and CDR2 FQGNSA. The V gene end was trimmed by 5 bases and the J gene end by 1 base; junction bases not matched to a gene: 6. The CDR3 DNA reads TGTGCCAGCAGCATCCAACTAGCGGGGGGTTCCTACGAGCAGTACTTC. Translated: CASSIQLAGGSYEQYF. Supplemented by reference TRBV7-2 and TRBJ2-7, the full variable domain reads GAGVSQSPSNKVTEKGKDVELRCDPISGHTALYWYRQSLGQGLEFLIYFQGNSAPDKSGLPSDRFSAERTGGSVSTLTIQRTQQEDSAVYLCASSIQLAGGSYEQYFGPGTRLTVT.